Following are 23 T cell receptor beta chains from one sample sequenced in a study of a mutant IDH1 vaccine in newly diagnosed glioma. These receptors lack a known antigen. Produced via immunoSEQ multiplex PCR; TCRdb's table is partial and in-frame only. The sample includes about 32,000 clones, 78% of them seen just once. Time point given: week 11, during vaccination. In the vaccine, a single dose held 300 ug of the mutant IDH1 20-mer peptide, along with topical imiquimod. The material was PBMCs, obtained from a glioma patient whose treatment included an IDH1 peptide vaccine. The source of these receptors is a man between 25 and 39 years old with glioma.

This chain links TRBV29-1 with TRBJ2-7; D ambiguous. In germline, CDR1 is SQVTM, CDR2 ANQGSEA. V was trimmed by 4 bases and J by 0 bases, leaving 13 bases between them. The CDR3 sequence is 14 residues long. This CDR3 reads CSVVEPESSYEQYF. The CDR3 bases are TGCAGCGTTGTTGAGCCCGAAAGCTCCTACGAGCAGTACTTC.

The V gene is TRBV30, the J gene TRBJ1-1; D gene uncertain. This CDR3 contains 15 residues. V was shortened by 2 bases and J by 5 bases, with 18 bases between the two germline ends. Germline CDR1 GTSNPN, CDR2 SVGIG (reference sequence). CDR3 sequence: CAWSPIGRVGTEAFF. The DNA for the CDR3 is TGTGCCTGGAGTCCCATAGGTCGGGTAGGGACTGAAGCTTTCTTT.

The V call is TRBV27, the J call TRBJ1-1; TRBD1 might be the D (5 bases). This CDR3 is built from 14 residues. CDR1 and CDR2 from the germline V gene are MNHEY and SMNVEV (reference sequence). Deletions cut 2 bases from V and 1 base from J, with 8 bases between. The DNA for the CDR3 is TGTGCCAGCAGTTTAGGGGGAAGGAACACTGAAGCTTTCTTT. Amino acids: CASSLGGRNTEAFF.

The V call is TRBV5-1, the J call TRBJ2-5; no clear D. The germline V gene encodes CDR1 SGHRS and CDR2 YFSETQ. Trimming cost V 2 bases and J 4 bases, with 9 bases left between them. The CDR3 loop spans 13 amino acids. CDR3 nucleotide sequence: TGCGCCAGCAGCTTAGGGCCCGGAGAGACCCAGTACTTC. The encoded protein is CASSLGPGETQYF.

The chain joins TRBV30 to TRBJ1-3; TRBD1 matches at 7 bases. The CDR3 length is 15 residues. CDR1 and CDR2 from the germline V gene are GTSNPN and SVGIG (reference sequence). The trim removed 2 bases at V and 4 bases at J, leaving 8 bases unmatched. The CDR3 DNA reads TGTGCCTGGAGTAAGGGTCAGGGGGGCGGAAACACCATATATTTT. Translation gives CAWSKGQGGGNTIYF.

The V call is TRBV27, the J call TRBJ1-6, with D possibly being TRBD1 (6 bases). The germline V gene encodes CDR1 MNHEY and CDR2 SMNVEV (reference sequence). There are 13 residues in the CDR3. V was clipped by 4 bases and J by 10 bases, with 11 bases between them. The CDR3 sequence: CASSSRGASPLHF. CDR3 sequence (DNA): TGTGCCAGCAGTTCCAGGGGTGCCTCACCCCTCCACTTT.

This clone has just one count. For the CDR3, the DNA is TGTGCCAGCAGTGACGGGCAGGTTGGTTATGGCTACACCTTC. This translates into CASSDGQVGYGYTF. This chain joins TRBV6-1 and TRBJ1-2; no firm D call. V lost 3 bases to trimming and J lost 5 bases, with 13 bases between them. The CDR3 extends over 14 amino acids. Per germline, CDR1 MNHNS and CDR2 SASEGT.

J is TRBJ2-7 and V is TRBV6-1, with 7 bases lining up with TRBD1. The CDR3 sequence is 14 residues long. V was pared by 0 bases and J by 6 bases, with 5 bases of the junction left unmatched. Germline-derived CDR1 and CDR2 are MNHNS and SASEGT. The CDR3, as DNA: TGTGCCAGCAGTGAAGCGGGGACAGTCTCCGAGCAGTACTTC. This encodes CASSEAGTVSEQYF.

The rearrangement uses TRBV6-5 and TRBJ1-6; D not certain. CDR1 MNHEY and CDR2 SVGAGI come from the germline V gene. V dropped 5 bases and J dropped 17 bases, with 19 bases sitting between them. This CDR3 region has 13 residues. CDR3 coding DNA: TGTGCCAGCAGTCCATTTCCCCCCGTAGATATCCACTTT. This encodes CASSPFPPVDIHF.

V is TRBV9 and J is TRBJ2-2, with 9 bases lining up with TRBD1. After removal of 3 bases from V and 3 bases from J, the junction contained 6 bases not matched to a gene. Germline V gene data show CDR1 as SGDLS and CDR2 as YYNGEE. This CDR3 region has 16 residues. CDR3: CASSARTGEDTGELFF. In nucleotides, the CDR3 is TGTGCCAGCAGCGCCAGGACAGGGGAAGACACCGGGGAGCTGTTTTTT.

The genes are TRBV29-1 and TRBJ2-6, with no clear D. Trimming took off 5 bases at V and 0 bases at J, with 11 bases between the two ends. The CDR3 is 15 residues long. CDR1 is SQVTM and CDR2 is ANQGSEA in the germline V gene. This CDR3 is CSVRRIFSGANVLTF. The CDR3 region has the DNA TGCAGCGTTCGAAGGATTTTCTCTGGGGCCAACGTCCTGACTTTC.

This chain joins TRBV9 and TRBJ1-5; D unclear. The CDR3 is 15 residues long. The V end was cut by 0 bases, the J end by 5 bases, with 12 bases between. Germline assignment: CDR1 SGDLS and CDR2 YYNGEE. The CDR3 region is CASSVGSAPDQPQHF. The CDR3 bases are TGTGCCAGCAGCGTAGGTTCAGCCCCCGATCAGCCCCAGCATTTT.

The CDR3 DNA sequence: TGTGCCATCAGTGAGTCCCCGGGAGGGGGCGCGTCTCAGGCTTTCTTT. Translation: CAISESPGGGASQAFF. The chain joins TRBV10-3 to TRBJ1-1; 7 positions agree with TRBD1. Looked up from germline, CDR1 is ENHRY and CDR2 is SYGVKD. The trim removed 0 bases at V and 11 bases at J, leaving 15 bases unmatched. The CDR3 is made up of 16 amino acids.

The chain carries TRBV13 and TRBJ2-4; 8 nucleotides align to TRBD2. CDR1 is PRHDT, CDR2 FYEKMQ, per germline (reference sequence). The junction had 5 bases not matched to a gene; V was cut back by 7 bases and J by 3 bases. The CDR3 totals 14 residues. Here the CDR3 reads CASKAGVGKNIQYF. The CDR3 DNA follows: TGTGCCAGCAAAGCGGGAGTGGGCAAAAACATTCAGTACTTC.

The rearrangement links TRBV15 to TRBJ2-5; the D is unclear. The V end was cut by 1 base, the J end by 7 bases, with 7 bases between. Germline lookup yields CDR1 LNHNV and CDR2 YYDKDF (reference sequence). This CDR3 spans 12 amino acids. CDR3 nucleotides: TGTGCCACCAGCAGAGGGGTGGGGACCCAGTACTTC. Translation gives CATSRGVGTQYF.

The genes are TRBV6-1 and TRBJ1-4; D unclear. CDR3 size: 16 residues. From germline, CDR1 is MNHNS and CDR2 SASEGT. The V end lost 3 bases, the J end lost 0 bases, and 11 bases lay between the germline ends. For the CDR3, the DNA is TGTGCCAGCAGTGAGTTGGCGCTCGCAACTAATGAAAAACTGTTTTTT. Its translation: CASSELALATNEKLFF.

V usage is TRBV10-3 and J usage is TRBJ1-5; 7 nucleotides agree with TRBD1. J gave up 0 bases and V 6 bases, and 5 bases lay outside the gene matches. In germline, CDR1 is ENHRY, CDR2 SYGVKD. The CDR3 spans 15 residues. The CDR3 loop is CAISFGTDSNQPQHF. The CDR3 DNA follows: TGTGCCATCAGCTTCGGGACAGATAGCAATCAGCCCCAGCATTTT.

V gene TRBV6-1 combines with J gene TRBJ2-7; 7 nucleotides match TRBD1. Germline V gene sequence: CDR1 MNHNS, CDR2 SASEGT. This CDR3 spans 15 amino acids. Trimming took 2 bases from V and 7 from J; bases not matched to a gene: 11. DNA for the CDR3: TGTGCCAGCAGTGAAACGACAGGGTCGTACGCGGAGCAGTACTTC. Its translation: CASSETTGSYAEQYF.

This rearrangement joins TRBV6-1 to TRBJ2-7, with D possibly matching TRBD1 (6 bases). Trimming pared 9 bases from V and 4 bases from J, leaving 7 bases between. The CDR3 is 10 residues long. Germline values: CDR1 MNHNS, CDR2 SASEGT. CDR3 in amino acids: CARQGYEQYF. The DNA of the CDR3 is TGTGCCAGACAGGGATACGAGCAGTACTTC.

The gene calls are TRBV6-1 and TRBJ1-1; D not certain. Germline CDR1 is MNHNS and CDR2 is SASEGT. Trimming removed 6 bases at V and 5 bases at J, with 19 bases between. The CDR3 length is 15 residues. CDR3 DNA: TGTGCCAGCAGCCCTTTCGAGGGAGGAAAAACTGAAGCTTTCTTT. This codes for CASSPFEGGKTEAFF.

This chain links TRBV4-1 with TRBJ2-7; 8 bases map to TRBD1. J gave up 4 bases and V 0 bases, and 5 bases lay outside the gene matches. The CDR3 extends over 15 amino acids. The germline gives CDR1 MGHRA, CDR2 YSYEKL. CDR3 coding DNA: TGCGCCAGCAGCCAAGAGCGGAACAGGGGGTACGAGCAGTACTTC. Its protein is CASSQERNRGYEQYF.

About this clone itself: The same CDR3 is also encoded by other DNA sequences in this sample. CDR3: CAWSRKGSQPQHF. The CDR3 DNA follows: TGTGCCTGGAGTAGGAAGGGGAGCCAGCCCCAGCATTTT. The chain is built from TRBV30 and TRBJ1-5; tentatively, D is TRBD1 (5 bases). This CDR3 contains 13 residues. Germline lookup yields CDR1 GTSNPN and CDR2 SVGIG (reference sequence). The germline V and J ends were trimmed by 2 bases and 7 bases, with 12 bases remaining between them.

CDR3 sequence reads: CASSSLSDRFNEKLFF. DNA of the CDR3: TGTGCCAGCAGCTCCTTAAGCGACAGGTTTAATGAAAAACTGTTTTTT. The chain has TRBV7-8 and TRBJ1-4; possibly TRBD1 for D (6 bases). Trimming shortened V by 4 bases and J by 4 bases, and 16 bases separated the two germline ends. CDR3 length: 16 amino acids. Per the germline V gene, CDR1 is SGHVS and CDR2 is FQNEAQ.